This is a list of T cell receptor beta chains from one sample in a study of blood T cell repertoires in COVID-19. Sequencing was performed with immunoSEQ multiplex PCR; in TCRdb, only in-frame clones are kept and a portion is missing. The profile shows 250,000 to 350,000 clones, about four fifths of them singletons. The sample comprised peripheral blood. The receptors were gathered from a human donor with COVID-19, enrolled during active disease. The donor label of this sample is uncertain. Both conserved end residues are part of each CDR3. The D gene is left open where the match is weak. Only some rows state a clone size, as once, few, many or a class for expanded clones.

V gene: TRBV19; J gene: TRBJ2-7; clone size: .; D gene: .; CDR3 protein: CASSIMASGEQYF; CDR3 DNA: TGTGCCAGTAGTATTATGGCGTCGGGCGAGCAGTACTTC
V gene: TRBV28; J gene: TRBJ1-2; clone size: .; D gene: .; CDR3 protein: CASAQVLGYTF; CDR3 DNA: TGTGCCAGCGCCCAGGTCCTGGGCTACACCTTC
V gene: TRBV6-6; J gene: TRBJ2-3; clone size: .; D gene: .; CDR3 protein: CASSPGLDTDTQYF; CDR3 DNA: TGTGCCAGCAGTCCCGGACTTGACACAGATACGCAGTATTTT
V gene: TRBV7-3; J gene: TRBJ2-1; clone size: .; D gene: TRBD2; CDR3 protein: CASSPAGGDNEQFF; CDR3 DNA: TGTGCCAGCAGCCCTGCGGGGGGAGACAATGAGCAGTTCTTC
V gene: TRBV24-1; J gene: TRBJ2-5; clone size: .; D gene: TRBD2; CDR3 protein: CATSDPGLAGLQETQYF; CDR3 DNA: TGTGCCACCAGTGACCCGGGACTAGCGGGACTCCAAGAGACCCAGTACTTC
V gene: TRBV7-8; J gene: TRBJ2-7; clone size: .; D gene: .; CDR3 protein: CASRQTESSYEQYF; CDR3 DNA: TGTGCCAGCAGACAGACAGAGAGCTCCTACGAGCAGTACTTC
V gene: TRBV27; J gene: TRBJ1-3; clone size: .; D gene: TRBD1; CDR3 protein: CASSSGWGQGLSGNTIYF; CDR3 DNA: TGTGCCAGCTCCTCCGGTTGGGGACAGGGGCTTTCTGGAAACACCATATATTTT
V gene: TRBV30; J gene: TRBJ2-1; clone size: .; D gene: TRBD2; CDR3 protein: CAWSAAGALYNEQFF; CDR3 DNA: TGTGCCTGGAGTGCGGCGGGAGCATTATACAATGAGCAGTTCTTC
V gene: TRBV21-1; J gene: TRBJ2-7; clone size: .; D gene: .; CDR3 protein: CASSKGQGSHHEQYF; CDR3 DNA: TGTGCCAGCAGCAAAGGTCAGGGGTCACACCACGAGCAGTACTTC
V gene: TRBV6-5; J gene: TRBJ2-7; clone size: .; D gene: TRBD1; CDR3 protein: CASSPGQTFYEQYF; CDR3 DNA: TGTGCCAGCAGCCCGGGACAGACGTTCTACGAGCAGTACTTC
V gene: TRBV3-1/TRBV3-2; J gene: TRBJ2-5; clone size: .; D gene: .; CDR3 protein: CASSQVFPETQYF; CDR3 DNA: TGTGCCAGCAGCCAAGTGTTTCCGGAGACCCAGTACTTC
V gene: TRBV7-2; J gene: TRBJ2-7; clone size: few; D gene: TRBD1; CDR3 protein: CASSPDRGSPYEQYF; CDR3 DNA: TGTGCCAGCAGCCCAGACAGGGGGTCTCCCTACGAGCAGTACTTC
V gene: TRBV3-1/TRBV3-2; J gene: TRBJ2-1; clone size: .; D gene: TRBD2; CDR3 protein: CASRTSGSAHNEQFF; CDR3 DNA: TGTGCCAGCAGGACTAGCGGGAGTGCCCACAATGAGCAGTTCTTC
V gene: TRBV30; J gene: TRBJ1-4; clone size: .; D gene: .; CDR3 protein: CAWSFSTDEKLFF; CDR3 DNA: TGTGCCTGGAGTTTCTCGACAGATGAAAAACTGTTTTTT
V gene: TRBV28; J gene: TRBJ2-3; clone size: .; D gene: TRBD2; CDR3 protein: CASSSRLAGGTDTQYF; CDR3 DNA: TGTGCCAGCAGTTCGAGACTAGCGGGCGGGACAGATACGCAGTATTTT
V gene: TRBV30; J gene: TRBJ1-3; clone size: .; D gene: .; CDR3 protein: CAWRIFNGGPGNTIYF; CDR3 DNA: TGTGCCTGGAGGATCTTCAACGGCGGCCCTGGAAACACCATATATTTT
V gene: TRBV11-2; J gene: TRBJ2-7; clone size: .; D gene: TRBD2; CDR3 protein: CASSLSQWGGRAEQYF; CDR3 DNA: TGTGCCAGCAGCCTATCTCAGTGGGGAGGGAGGGCCGAGCAGTACTTC
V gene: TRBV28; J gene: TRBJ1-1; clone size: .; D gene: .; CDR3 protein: CASSGNTEAFF; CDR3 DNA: TGTGCCAGCAGCGGGAACACTGAAGCTTTCTTT
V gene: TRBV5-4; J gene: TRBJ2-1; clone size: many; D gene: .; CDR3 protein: CASSLRRFGSNEQFF; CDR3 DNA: TGTGCCAGCAGCTTGAGACGGTTCGGGAGCAATGAGCAGTTCTTC
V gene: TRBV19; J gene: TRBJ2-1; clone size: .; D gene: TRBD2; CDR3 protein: CASSPPGGRVYNEQFF; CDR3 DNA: TGTGCCAGTAGTCCCCCGGGGGGGAGGGTATACAATGAGCAGTTCTTC
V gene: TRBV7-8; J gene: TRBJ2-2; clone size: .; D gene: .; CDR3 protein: CASSPLTGATGELFF; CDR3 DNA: TGTGCCAGCAGCCCGTTAACGGGTGCCACCGGGGAGCTGTTTTTT
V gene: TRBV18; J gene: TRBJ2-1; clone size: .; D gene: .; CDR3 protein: CASSPLRGTYNEQFF; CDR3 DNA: TGTGCCAGCTCACCTCTTCGCGGTACCTACAATGAGCAGTTCTTC
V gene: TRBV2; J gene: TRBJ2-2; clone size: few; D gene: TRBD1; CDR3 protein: CASGRGRDRDSFGSGELFF; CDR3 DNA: TGTGCCAGCGGTCGAGGACGGGACAGGGATTCATTTGGGAGCGGGGAGCTGTTTTTT
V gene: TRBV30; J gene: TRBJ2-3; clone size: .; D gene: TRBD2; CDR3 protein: CAWSLRSGNTDTQYF; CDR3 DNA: TGTGCCTGGAGTTTACGTAGCGGGAACACAGATACGCAGTATTTT
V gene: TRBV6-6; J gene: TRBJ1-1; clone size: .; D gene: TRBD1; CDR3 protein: CASSYSSGGHAFF; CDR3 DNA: TGTGCCAGCAGTTACTCGTCAGGGGGCCACGCTTTCTTT
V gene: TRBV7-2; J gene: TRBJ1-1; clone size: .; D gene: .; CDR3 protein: CASSTDTNTEAFF; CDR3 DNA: TGTGCCAGCAGCACCGACACGAACACTGAAGCTTTCTTT
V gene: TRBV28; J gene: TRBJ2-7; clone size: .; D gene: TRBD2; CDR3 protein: CASSSRSGSAYEQYF; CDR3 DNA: TGTGCCAGCAGTTCCCGCAGCGGGAGTGCATACGAGCAGTACTTC
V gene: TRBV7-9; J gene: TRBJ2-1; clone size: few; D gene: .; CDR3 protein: CASSFRTNHNEQFF; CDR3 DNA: TGTGCCAGCAGCTTCCGGACTAACCACAATGAGCAGTTCTTC
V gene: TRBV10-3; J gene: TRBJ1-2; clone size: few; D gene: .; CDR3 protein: CAISESLLSDYGYTF; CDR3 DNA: TGTGCCATCAGTGAGTCCCTGCTTTCGGACTATGGCTACACCTTC
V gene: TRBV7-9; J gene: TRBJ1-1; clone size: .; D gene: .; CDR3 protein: CASAQDSYSTEAFF; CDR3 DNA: TGTGCCAGCGCCCAGGACAGTTACTCCACTGAAGCTTTCTTT
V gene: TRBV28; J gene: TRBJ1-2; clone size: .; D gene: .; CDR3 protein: CASSLSGGDYGYTF; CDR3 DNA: TGTGCCAGCAGTTTGTCGGGAGGGGACTATGGCTACACCTTC
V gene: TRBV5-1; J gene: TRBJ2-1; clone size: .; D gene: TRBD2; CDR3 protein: CATSKSGSSNNEQFF; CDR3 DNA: TGCGCCACTTCAAAGAGCGGGAGTTCGAACAATGAGCAGTTCTTC
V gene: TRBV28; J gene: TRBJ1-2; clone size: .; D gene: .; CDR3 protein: CASNLDTNYGYTF; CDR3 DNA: TGTGCCAGCAACCTCGACACCAACTATGGCTACACCTTC
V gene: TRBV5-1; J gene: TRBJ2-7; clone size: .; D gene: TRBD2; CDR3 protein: CASSPSLAGSYEQYF; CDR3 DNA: TGCGCCAGCAGCCCTAGCTTAGCGGGGTCCTACGAGCAGTACTTC
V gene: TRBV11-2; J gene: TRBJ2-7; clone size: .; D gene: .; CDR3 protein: CASSLPGGREQYF; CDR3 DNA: TGTGCCAGCAGCTTACCCGGGGGGCGCGAGCAGTACTTC
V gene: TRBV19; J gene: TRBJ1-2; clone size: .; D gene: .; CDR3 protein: CASSMLQGTKAGYTF; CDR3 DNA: TGTGCCAGTAGTATGTTGCAGGGAACGAAAGCTGGCTACACCTTC
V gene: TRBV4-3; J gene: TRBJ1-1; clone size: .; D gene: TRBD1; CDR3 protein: CASSLQGAGAEAFF; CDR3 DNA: TGCGCCAGCAGCCTACAGGGGGCGGGGGCTGAAGCTTTCTTT
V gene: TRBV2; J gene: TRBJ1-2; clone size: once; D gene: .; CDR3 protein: CASNVEFGYGYTF; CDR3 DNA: TGTGCCAGCAACGTAGAGTTTGGCTATGGCTACACCTTC
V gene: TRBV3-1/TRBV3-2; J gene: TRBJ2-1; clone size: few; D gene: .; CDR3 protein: CASVAANNEQFF; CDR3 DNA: TGTGCCAGCGTAGCGGCAAACAATGAGCAGTTCTTC
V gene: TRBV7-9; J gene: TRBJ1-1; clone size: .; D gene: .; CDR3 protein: CASSHPGGLFEAFF; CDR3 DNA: TGTGCCAGCAGCCACCCAGGTGGGCTATTTGAAGCTTTCTTT
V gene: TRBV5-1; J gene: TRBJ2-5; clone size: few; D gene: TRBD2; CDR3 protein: CASSPGTSGDQETQYF; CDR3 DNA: TGCGCCAGCAGCCCGGGGACTAGCGGAGACCAAGAGACCCAGTACTTC
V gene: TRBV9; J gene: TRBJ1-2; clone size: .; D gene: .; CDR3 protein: CASSVEGQYGYTF; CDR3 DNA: TGTGCCAGCAGCGTAGAAGGACAGTATGGCTACACCTTC
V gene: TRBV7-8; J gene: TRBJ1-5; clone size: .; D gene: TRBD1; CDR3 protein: CASSRDSGRQPQHF; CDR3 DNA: TGTGCCAGCAGCCGGGACAGCGGGAGGCAGCCCCAGCATTTT
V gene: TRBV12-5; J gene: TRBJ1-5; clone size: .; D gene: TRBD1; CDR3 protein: CASVGRTGVSQPQHF; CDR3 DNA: TGTGCTAGTGTCGGTCGGACAGGGGTTAGTCAGCCCCAGCATTTT
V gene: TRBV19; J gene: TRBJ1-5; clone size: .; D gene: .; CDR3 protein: CASSLTLSQPQHF; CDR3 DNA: TGTGCCAGTAGTTTAACCCTAAGTCAGCCCCAGCATTTT